The text below deals with one T cell receptor (beta chain). Its cognate antigen is unknown. These data belong to a study of beta chain features in type 1 diabetes. Every bit of the isolated RNA underwent reverse transcription, so sequencing read expressed TCRB transcripts. About 3.7 million reads per sample were averaged for naive, central memory and regulatory samples. Assay used: immunoSEQ multiplex PCR; TCRdb lists only in-frame clones, some missing. Here the sample spans about 930,000 clones, roughly a sixth being singletons. Trimming removed 7 bases from V and 4 bases from J, with 17 bases in between. CDR3 length equals 16 residues. Germline CDR1 and CDR2: SNHLY and FYNNEI. The study's findings and limits: Equally in patients and controls, PCR might preferentially amplify shorter templates. Among type 1 diabetes patients, VDJ junctions had fewer insertions and more deletions.

Every donor had blood drawn once into heparin, roughly 110 mL on average. The sequencing input was naive CD4+ T cells from blood. This TCR was recovered from a woman younger than 30 in good health. The rearrangement links TRBV2 to TRBJ2-6; no definite D call. CDR3 sequence reads: CASKYTDTRGANVLTF. CDR3 coding DNA: TGTGCCAGCAAATACACGGATACTCGCGGGGCCAACGTCCTGACTTTC. Combining the CDR3 with reference TRBV2 and TRBJ2-6 gives the whole variable domain EPEVTQTPSHQVTQMGQEVILRCVPISNHLYFYWYRQILGQKVEFLVSFYNNEISEKSEIFDDQFSVERPDGSNFTLKIRSTKLEDSAMYFCASKYTDTRGANVLTFGAGSRLTVL.